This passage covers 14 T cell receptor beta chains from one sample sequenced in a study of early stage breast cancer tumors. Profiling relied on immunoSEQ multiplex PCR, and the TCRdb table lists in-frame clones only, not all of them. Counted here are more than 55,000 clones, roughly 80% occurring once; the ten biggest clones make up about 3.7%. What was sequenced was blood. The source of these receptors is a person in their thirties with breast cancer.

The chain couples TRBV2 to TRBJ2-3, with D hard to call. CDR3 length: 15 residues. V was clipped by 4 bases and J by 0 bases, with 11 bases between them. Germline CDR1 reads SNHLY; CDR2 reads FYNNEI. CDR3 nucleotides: TGTGCCAGCAGTGTAGGGCAGACTAGCACAGATACGCAGTATTTT. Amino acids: CASSVGQTSTDTQYF. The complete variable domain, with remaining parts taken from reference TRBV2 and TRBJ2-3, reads EPEVTQTPSHQVTQMGQEVILRCVPISNHLYFYWYRQILGQKVEFLVSFYNNEISEKSEIFDDQFSVERPDGSNFTLKIRSTKLEDSAMYFCASSVGQTSTDTQYFGPGTRLTVL.

DNA of the CDR3: TGCAGCGTGGTGACAGGGGGCGCGGGAATATATGGCTACACCTTC. Encoded protein: CSVVTGGAGIYGYTF. The chain is built from TRBV29-1 and TRBJ1-2; 10 positions agree with TRBD1. V was clipped by 6 bases and J by 5 bases; unmatched bases: 12. Per the germline V gene, CDR1 is SQVTM and CDR2 is ANQGSEA. CDR3 length: 15 amino acids.

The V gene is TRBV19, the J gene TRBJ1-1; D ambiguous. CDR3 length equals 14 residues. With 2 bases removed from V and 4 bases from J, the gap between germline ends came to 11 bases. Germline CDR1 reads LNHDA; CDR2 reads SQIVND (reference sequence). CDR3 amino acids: CASSINLGITEAFF. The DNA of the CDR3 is TGTGCCAGTAGTATAAATTTAGGGATCACTGAAGCTTTCTTT.

This CDR3 reads CAWSSGHEQYF. CDR3 bases: TGTGCCTGGAGTAGTGGGCACGAGCAGTACTTC. This rearrangement joins TRBV30 to TRBJ2-7, with no clear D. Germline V gives CDR1 GTSNPN, CDR2 SVGIG (reference sequence). The CDR3 sequence is 11 residues long. Trimming removed 2 bases at V and 5 bases at J, with 7 bases between.

The CDR3 region is CASSFRDRGTEAFF. The CDR3 nucleotides read TGTGCCAGCAGCTTTCGGGACAGGGGGACTGAAGCTTTCTTT. This chain links TRBV7-8 with TRBJ1-1; 11 positions agree with TRBD1. The V gene's germline CDR1 is SGHVS and CDR2 FQNEAQ. Losses at the gene ends were 3 bases for V and 5 bases for J; bases not matched to a gene: 2. The CDR3 spans 14 residues.

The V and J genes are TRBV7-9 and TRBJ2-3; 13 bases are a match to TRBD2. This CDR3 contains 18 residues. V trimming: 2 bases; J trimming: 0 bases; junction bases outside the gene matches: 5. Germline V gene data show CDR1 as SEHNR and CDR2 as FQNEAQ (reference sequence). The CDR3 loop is CASSLSLAGGPSTDTQYF. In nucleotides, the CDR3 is TGTGCCAGCAGCTTATCACTAGCGGGAGGGCCTAGCACAGATACGCAGTATTTT.

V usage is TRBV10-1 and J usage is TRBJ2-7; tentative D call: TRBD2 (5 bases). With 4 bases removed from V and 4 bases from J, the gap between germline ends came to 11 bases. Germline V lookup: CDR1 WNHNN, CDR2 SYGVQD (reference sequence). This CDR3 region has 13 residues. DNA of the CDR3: TGCGCCAGCAGTGTTGGGAGCGGATACGAGCAGTACTTC. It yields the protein CASSVGSGYEQYF.

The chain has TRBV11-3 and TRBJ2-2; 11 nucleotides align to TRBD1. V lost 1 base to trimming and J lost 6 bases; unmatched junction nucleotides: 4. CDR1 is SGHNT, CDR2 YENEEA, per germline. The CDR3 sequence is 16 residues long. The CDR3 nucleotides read TGTGCCAGCAGCTTAGCCGGGACAGGGGGATCCGGGGAGCTGTTTTTT. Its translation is CASSLAGTGGSGELFF.

CDR3 sequence (DNA): TGTGCCAGCAGCTCCCTCGACGGCTTCCCTTACAATGAGCAGTTCTTC. It encodes CASSSLDGFPYNEQFF. The chain couples TRBV6-6 to TRBJ2-1, with D unresolved. CDR3 length: 16 residues. The germline V gene has CDR1 MNHNY and CDR2 SVGAGI (reference sequence). V shed 6 bases and J shed 4 bases, with 19 bases lying between them.

The chain's CDR3 is CASSVDWNEQFF. DNA for the CDR3: TGTGCCAGCAGCGTGGACTGGAATGAGCAGTTCTTC. The chain links TRBV11-1 to TRBJ2-1, with D tentatively TRBD2 (5 bases). Germline CDR1 reads SGHAT; CDR2 reads FQDESV (reference sequence). The CDR3 sequence is 12 residues long. V lost 5 bases, J lost 7 bases, and 9 bases lay in between. The variable domain in full, with the rest retrieved from reference TRBV11-1 and TRBJ2-1, is EAEVAQSPRYKITEKSQAVAFWCDPISGHATLYWYRQILGQGPELLVQFQDESVVDDSQLPKDRFSAERLKGVDSTLKIQPAELGDSAMYLCASSVDWNEQFFGPGTRLTVL.

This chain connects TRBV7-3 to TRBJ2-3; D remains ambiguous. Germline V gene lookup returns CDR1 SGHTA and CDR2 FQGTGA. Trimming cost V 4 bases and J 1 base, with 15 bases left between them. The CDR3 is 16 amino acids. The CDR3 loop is CASSSLGPARTDTQYF. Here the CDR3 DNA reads TGTGCCAGCAGCTCCCTTGGTCCGGCTCGCACAGATACGCAGTATTTT. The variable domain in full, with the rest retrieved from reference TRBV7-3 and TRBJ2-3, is GAGVSQTPSNKVTEKGKYVELRCDPISGHTALYWYRQSLGQGPEFLIYFQGTGAADDSGLPNDRFFAVRPEGSVSTLKIQRTERGDSAVYLCASSSLGPARTDTQYFGPGTRLTVL.

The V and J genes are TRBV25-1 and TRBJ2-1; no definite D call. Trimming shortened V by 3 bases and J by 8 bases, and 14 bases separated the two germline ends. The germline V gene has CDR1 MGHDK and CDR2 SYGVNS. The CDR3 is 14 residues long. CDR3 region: CASSEGVEGHEQFF. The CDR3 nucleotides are TGTGCCAGCAGTGAGGGCGTGGAAGGACATGAGCAGTTCTTC.

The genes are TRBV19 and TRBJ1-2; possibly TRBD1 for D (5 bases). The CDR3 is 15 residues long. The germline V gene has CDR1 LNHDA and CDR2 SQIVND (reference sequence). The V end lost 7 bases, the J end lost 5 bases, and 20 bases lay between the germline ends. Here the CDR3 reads CASKRGFGGGYGYTF. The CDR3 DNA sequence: TGTGCCAGTAAACGAGGATTTGGGGGGGGTTATGGCTACACCTTC.

CDR3 in DNA: TGCAGTGCCTACACTAGCTTCGAGCAGTACTTC. Translation: CSAYTSFEQYF. The chain has TRBV20-1 and TRBJ2-7; D possibly corresponds to TRBD2 (6 bases). The germline CDR1 and CDR2 sequences are DFQATT and SNEGSKA (reference sequence). This CDR3 is 11 amino acids long. Between the trimmed V and J ends, which lost 6 bases and 6 bases, there was a span of 12 bases.